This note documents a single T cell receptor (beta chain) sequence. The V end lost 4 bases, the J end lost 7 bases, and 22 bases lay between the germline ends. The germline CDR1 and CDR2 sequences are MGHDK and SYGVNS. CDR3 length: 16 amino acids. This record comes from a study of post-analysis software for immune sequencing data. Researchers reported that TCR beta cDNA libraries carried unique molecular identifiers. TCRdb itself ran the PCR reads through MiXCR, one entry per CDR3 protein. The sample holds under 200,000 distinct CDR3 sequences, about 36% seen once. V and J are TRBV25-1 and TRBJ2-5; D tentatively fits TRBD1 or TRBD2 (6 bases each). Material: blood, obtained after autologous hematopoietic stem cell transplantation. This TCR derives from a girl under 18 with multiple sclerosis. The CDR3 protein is CASSAWDLLGGGTQYF. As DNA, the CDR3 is TGTGCCAGCAGTGCCTGGGACCTTCTAGGAGGGGGGACCCAGTACTTC. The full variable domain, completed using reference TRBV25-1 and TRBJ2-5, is EADIYQTPRYLVIGTGKKITLECSQTMGHDKMYWYQQDPGMELHLIHYSYGVNSTEKGDLSSESTVSRIRTEHFPLTLESARPSHTSQYLCASSAWDLLGGGTQYFGPGTRLLVL.